The 9 T cell receptor beta chains reported below all come from one sample, sequenced in a study of vaccination effects on CD4 cells after COVID-19 (dated by TCRdb to between 2021 and 2024). The antigens these receptors bind are not known. After less than 13 days of culture, CD4+ T cells were isolated with the EasySep CD4+ T cell isolation kit. Each participant got two doses of an mRNA SARS-CoV-2 vaccine, either BNT162b2 or mRNA-1273. Receptor amplification or capture employed the immunoSEQ multiplex PCR assay. TCRdb mirrors the immuneACCESS table, restricted to in-frame sequences. Some clones are absent from its copies; in checked studies, under half trace to an unresolved V gene, and the reason for the others is unknown. This sample holds about 66,000 clones; approximately 80% were observed only once. Approximately 2.3% of the sample is held by the ten biggest clonotypes. The sequencing here drew on CD4+ T cells from PBMCs cultured without peptide, taken after COVID-19 vaccination. These receptors originate from a human donor who received a COVID-19 vaccine.

This chain joins TRBV12-3 or TRBV12-4 and TRBJ1-6; 7 bases are shared with TRBD1. Germline trimming cut 3 bases from V and 8 bases from J; bases unmatched to any gene: 1. CDR3 size: 13 residues. The chain's CDR3 is CASSLDRHSPLHF. CDR3 nucleotide sequence: TGTGCCAGCAGTTTGGACAGGCATTCACCCCTCCACTTT.

This clone was seen more than once but under ten times. V is TRBV4-3 and J is TRBJ2-5, with D perhaps being TRBD1 or TRBD2 (5 bases each). This CDR3 comprises 13 residues. Germline V gives CDR1 LGHNA, CDR2 YSLEER. V gave up 1 base and J gave up 7 bases, with 10 bases separating them. The CDR3 DNA is TGCGCCAGCAGCCAAGCAGGGACGGCGACCCAGTACTTC. Protein product: CASSQAGTATQYF.

This rearrangement joins TRBV4-3 to TRBJ2-5; 8 bases are a match to TRBD2. This CDR3 has 17 residues. Per the germline V gene, CDR1 is LGHNA and CDR2 is YSLEER. The V segment lost 0 bases and the J segment 5 bases; nucleotides outside the gene matches: 11. Here the CDR3 DNA reads TGCGCCAGCAGCCAAGATGTAACGAGCGGGGGAGCGGAGACCCAGTACTTC. This codes for CASSQDVTSGGAETQYF.

This chain links TRBV6-5 with TRBJ2-3, with D possibly being TRBD1 (6 bases). The CDR3 contains 13 residues. In germline, CDR1 is MNHEY, CDR2 SVGAGI. The V gene lost 6 bases and the J gene lost 6 bases, with 13 bases spanning the gap. CDR3 DNA: TGTGCCAGCAGCAGGACAGAAGAGGATACGCAGTATTTT. Translation gives CASSRTEEDTQYF.

The CDR3 spells CASSYQGSAEPQHF. CDR3 DNA sequence: TGTGCCAGCAGTTACCAGGGGTCGGCGGAGCCCCAGCATTTT. The V gene is TRBV6-5, the J gene TRBJ1-5, with TRBD1 as a possible D gene (6 bases). CDR1 is MNHEY, CDR2 SVGAGI, per germline. Trimming shortened V by 2 bases and J by 8 bases, and 13 bases separated the two germline ends. The CDR3 sequence is 14 residues long.

The CDR3 spells CASSPDPRLNTQYF. The CDR3 DNA reads as TGTGCCAGCAGTCCCGACCCCCGGCTAAATACGCAGTATTTT. This chain links TRBV27 with TRBJ2-3; D remains ambiguous. Per germline, CDR1 MNHEY and CDR2 SMNVEV (reference sequence). Trimming shortened V by 5 bases and J by 7 bases, and 16 bases separated the two germline ends. The CDR3 covers 14 residues.

The genes are TRBV4-2 and TRBJ2-5, with D possibly being TRBD1 (5 bases). The CDR3 extends over 16 amino acids. The germline CDR1 and CDR2 sequences are LGHNA and YNFKEQ. The germline V and J ends were trimmed by 4 bases and 5 bases, with 20 bases remaining between them. The CDR3 DNA reads as TGTGCCAGCAGCCCCCCGTCGTTAAGGGGTGGGGAGACCCAGTACTTC. This gives the protein CASSPPSLRGGETQYF.

The chain uses TRBV6-5 and TRBJ1-1; TRBD1 might be the D (5 bases). CDR3 length: 16 amino acids. V dropped 2 bases and J dropped 4 bases, with 17 bases sitting between them. Germline CDR1 is MNHEY and CDR2 is SVGAGI. The CDR3 bases are TGTGCCAGCAGTTACCTCCCGAGGGACGTGGGCACTGAAGCTTTCTTT. Translated, it gives CASSYLPRDVGTEAFF.

This clone occurred many times. The rearrangement links TRBV12-3 or TRBV12-4 to TRBJ1-5; the D is unclear. The CDR3 has 12 amino acids. Trimming pared 3 bases from V and 5 bases from J, leaving 5 bases between. The DNA for the CDR3 is TGTGCCAGCAGTTTGGGTTATCAGCCCCAGCATTTT. Translating it yields CASSLGYQPQHF.